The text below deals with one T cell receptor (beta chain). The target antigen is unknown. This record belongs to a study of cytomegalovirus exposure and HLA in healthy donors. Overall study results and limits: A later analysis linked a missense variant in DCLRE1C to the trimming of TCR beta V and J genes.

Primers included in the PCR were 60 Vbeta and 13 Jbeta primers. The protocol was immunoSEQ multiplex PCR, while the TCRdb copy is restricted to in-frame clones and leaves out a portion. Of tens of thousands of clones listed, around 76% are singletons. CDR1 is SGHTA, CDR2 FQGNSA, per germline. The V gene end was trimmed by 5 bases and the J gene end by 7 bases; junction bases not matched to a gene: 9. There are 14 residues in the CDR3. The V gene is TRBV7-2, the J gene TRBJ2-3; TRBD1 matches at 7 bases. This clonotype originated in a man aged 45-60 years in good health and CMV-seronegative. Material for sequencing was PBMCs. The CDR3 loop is CASSPRQGGYTQYF. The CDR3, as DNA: TGTGCCAGCAGCCCCCGACAGGGTGGTTATACGCAGTATTTT. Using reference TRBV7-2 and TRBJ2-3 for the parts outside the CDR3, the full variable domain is GAGVSQSPSNKVTEKGKDVELRCDPISGHTALYWYRQSLGQGLEFLIYFQGNSAPDKSGLPSDRFSAERTGGSVSTLTIQRTQQEDSAVYLCASSPRQGGYTQYFGPGTRLTVL.